Each of the 3 T cell receptor beta chains below was sequenced from the same sample in a study of T cells in Graves' hyperthyroidism and ophthalmopathy. Amplified regions were TCR beta CDR3 sequences from RNA transcripts. The study used the HTBI primer set for a first-round RT-PCR of the TCR CDR3. Each CDR3 protein gets one entry after TCRdb re-called the multiplex PCR reads with MiXCR. There are 500,000 to 700,000 distinct CDR3 sequences in the sample; around 15% occur only once, and under 20% lies in the top ten. Material: blood. The receptors originated from a woman younger than 35 with Graves' hyperthyroidism.

This chain's CDR3 is CASSPGGSTGELFF. For the CDR3, the DNA is TGTGCCAGCAGCCCCGGGGGGAGCACCGGGGAGCTGTTTTTT. This chain uses TRBV7-9 with TRBJ2-2; 7 positions agree with TRBD2. Trimming took 5 bases from V and 4 from J; bases not matched to a gene: 4. The CDR3 loop spans 14 amino acids. Looked up from germline, CDR1 is SEHNR and CDR2 is FQNEAQ (reference sequence).

The V gene is TRBV7-9, the J gene TRBJ1-1; possibly TRBD1 for D (6 bases). Trimming took off 2 bases at V and 6 bases at J, with 13 bases between the two ends. The germline CDR1 and CDR2 sequences are SEHNR and FQNEAQ (reference sequence). The CDR3 is 14 amino acids. CDR3 protein: CASSLSQGLSEAFF. The DNA for the CDR3 is TGTGCCAGCAGCTTATCACAGGGTCTGTCTGAAGCTTTCTTT.

This clonotype has just a few counts. This chain uses TRBV6-2 or TRBV6-3 with TRBJ2-3; tentative D call: TRBD2 (5 bases). The V gene lost 0 bases and the J gene lost 8 bases, with 6 bases spanning the gap. This CDR3 region has 12 residues. Germline values: CDR1 MNHEY, CDR2 SVGEGT. The DNA for the CDR3 is TGTGCCAGCAGTTACTCGAGGGCTACGCAGTATTTT. Translated, it gives CASSYSRATQYF.